The following is a T cell receptor beta chain sequence with its context. What it recognizes is unknown. The data were taken from a study of cytomegalovirus exposure and HLA in healthy donors. Findings and limits, study-wide: Immune exposure information available was restricted to CMV serostatus. The study flagged 150 to 200 TCR beta chains as cytomegalovirus-associated. It was likely that a cluster of highly shared sequence variants was a sequencing artifact. A later analysis found that most CMV-associated TCR beta chains appeared HLA-restricted.

The ends were cut back, 3 bases at V and 5 bases at J, with 8 bases in the middle. Germline loops: CDR1 MDHEN, CDR2 SYDVKM. This CDR3 spans 12 amino acids. 13 Jbeta primers and 60 Vbeta primers were used for the PCR. Some clones are missing from TCRdb's copy, which holds only in-frame ones; the method was immunoSEQ multiplex PCR. Its table records tens of thousands of clones. The chain links TRBV28 to TRBJ2-7; D unclear. The sequencing input was PBMCs. This sequence was found in a female donor in good health and CMV-seropositive. CDR3 DNA sequence: TGTGCCAGCAGTTTCTCAGTTCACGAGCAGTACTTC. It is translated as CASSFSVHEQYF.